Described below is a single T cell receptor (beta chain) sequence and its context. The sample belongs to a study of blood T cell repertoires in COVID-19. The germline gives CDR1 SGHNT, CDR2 YYREEE (reference sequence). V shed 1 base and J 3 bases; nucleotides not matched to a gene: 4. CDR3 length equals 14 residues. In the authors' workflow: Reference gene primer amplification yielded estimated nucleated cell counts. TCRdb keeps only in-frame clones here, not all; method: immunoSEQ multiplex PCR. V and J calls and clone size are copied from that table; D and trimming were computed from the DNA. The sample holds 55,000 to 90,000 clones, 85% to 90% seen once.

V gene TRBV5-4 combines with J gene TRBJ2-7; TRBD1 matches at 7 bases. The material sequenced was peripheral blood. The receptor comes from an elderly woman with active or convalescent COVID-19. The CDR3 DNA follows: TGTGCCAGCAGCTTGATGGGGACAGACTACGAGCAGTACTTC. Its protein is CASSLMGTDYEQYF.